This entry lists 30 T cell receptor beta chains sequenced from one sample in a study of radiotherapy plus CTLA-4 blockade in lung cancer. Libraries were prepared by immunoSEQ multiplex PCR; TCRdb keeps only in-frame clonotypes and omits some of them. The profile covers tens of thousands of clones, with 60% to 85% appearing a single time and 4% taken by the ten largest. Sequenced here: peripheral blood, sampled from a patient treated with radiotherapy plus ipilimumab. These receptors all come from a human donor with non-small cell lung cancer who had a partial response to radiotherapy plus ipilimumab. Some clones in this sample may be carry-over from other donors' samples.

The rearrangement uses TRBV6-5 and TRBJ1-6; no firm D call. The germline V gene encodes CDR1 MNHEY and CDR2 SVGAGI. V was clipped by 4 bases and J by 6 bases, with 13 bases between them. The CDR3 is 15 amino acids. CDR3 protein: CASSWRVQANSPLHF. The CDR3 DNA follows: TGTGCCAGCAGTTGGCGGGTCCAGGCTAATTCACCCCTCCACTTT.

This chain connects TRBV28 to TRBJ2-7, with TRBD1 matching over 8 bases. Germline V lookup: CDR1 MDHEN, CDR2 SYDVKM. The CDR3 has 15 residues. Losses at the gene ends were 8 bases for V and 6 bases for J; bases not matched to a gene: 15. The CDR3 DNA is TGTGCCAGCTGTTCATCCGGGACAGGAGTTTCCGAGCAGTACTTC. Translated: CASCSSGTGVSEQYF.

DNA for the CDR3: TGTGCCAGCTCACCAGAGGGCTTGCGGGGAGCCCTCGAGCAGTACTTC. Encoded protein: CASSPEGLRGALEQYF. The gene calls are TRBV18 and TRBJ2-7; D possibly corresponds to TRBD2 (6 bases). Trimming pared 2 bases from V and 6 bases from J, leaving 20 bases between. Per germline, CDR1 KGHSH and CDR2 LQKENI. CDR3 length equals 16 residues.

V usage is TRBV5-1 and J usage is TRBJ2-1, with 8 bases identical to TRBD2. V lost 4 bases to trimming and J lost 8 bases; unmatched junction nucleotides: 17. The germline gives CDR1 SGHRS, CDR2 YFSETQ. This CDR3 spans 17 amino acids. The CDR3 DNA reads TGCGCCAGCAGCCTAGACAGTAGTAGCGGGATTTGGGATGAGCAGTTCTTC. This translates into CASSLDSSSGIWDEQFF.

The rearrangement joins TRBV4-1 to TRBJ2-7; D possibly corresponds to TRBD1 (5 bases). From germline, CDR1 is MGHRA and CDR2 YSYEKL. The CDR3 extends over 15 amino acids. Between the trimmed V and J ends, which lost 0 bases and 1 base, there was a span of 10 bases. This chain's CDR3 is CASSQDWAGSYEQYF. The DNA of the CDR3 is TGCGCCAGCAGCCAAGATTGGGCAGGGTCCTACGAGCAGTACTTC.

This chain uses TRBV7-6 with TRBJ2-1; D might be TRBD1 (6 bases). V lost 5 bases to trimming and J lost 5 bases, with 13 bases between them. CDR1 and CDR2 from the germline V gene are SGHVS and FNYEAQ. The CDR3 consists of 14 residues. The CDR3 DNA is TGTGCCAGCAGCGGCAGGGACACCAACAATGAGCAGTTCTTC. Protein: CASSGRDTNNEQFF.

The chain carries TRBV19 and TRBJ2-2; 8 bases fit TRBD1. Unmatched junction bases numbered 3, after V lost 4 bases and J lost 5 bases. The CDR3 loop spans 14 amino acids. From germline, CDR1 is LNHDA and CDR2 SQIVND (reference sequence). CDR3 DNA sequence: TGTGCCAGTAGTACGAACAGGGGGACCGGGGAGCTGTTTTTT. Protein: CASSTNRGTGELFF.

The CDR3 spells CASSLGGQGPETQYF. The DNA for the CDR3 is TGTGCCAGCAGCTTAGGGGGACAGGGCCCGGAGACCCAGTACTTC. The V and J genes are TRBV7-2 and TRBJ2-5; 9 positions match TRBD1. The J segment lost 5 bases and the V segment lost 1 base, leaving 5 bases of the junction unmatched. Germline values: CDR1 SGHTA, CDR2 FQGNSA. The CDR3 totals 15 residues.

Here the CDR3 reads CASRPGGSSYEQYF. Written as DNA, the CDR3 is TGTGCCAGCAGACCCGGCGGGAGCTCCTACGAGCAGTACTTC. The chain has TRBV28 and TRBJ2-7; 7 positions match TRBD2. The CDR3 runs 14 residues. V was clipped by 6 bases and J by 0 bases; unmatched bases: 5. Germline CDR1 reads MDHEN; CDR2 reads SYDVKM.

The chain couples TRBV9 to TRBJ2-4; 11 bases agree with TRBD2. V shed 4 bases and J 8 bases; nucleotides not matched to a gene: 8. Germline-derived CDR1 and CDR2 are SGDLS and YYNGEE. The CDR3 sequence is 15 residues long. CDR3 in amino acids: CASSPRTSGRDIQYF. CDR3 DNA sequence: TGTGCCAGCAGCCCCCGGACTAGCGGGCGAGACATTCAGTACTTC. Based on the CDR3 plus reference TRBV9 and TRBJ2-4, the full variable domain is DSGVTQTPKHLITATGQRVTLRCSPRSGDLSVYWYQQSLDQGLQFLIQYYNGEERAKGNILERFSAQQFPDLHSELNLSSLELGDSALYFCASSPRTSGRDIQYFGAGTRLSVL.

This clone occurred a few times. The chain carries TRBV5-4 and TRBJ2-7; possibly TRBD1 for D (6 bases). This CDR3 comprises 15 residues. Germline CDR1 reads SGHNT; CDR2 reads YYREEE (reference sequence). Trimming took off 4 bases at V and 4 bases at J, with 18 bases between the two ends. CDR3 loop: CASSEDRTSGYEQYF. In DNA, the CDR3 is TGTGCCAGCAGCGAAGACAGGACCAGTGGGTACGAGCAGTACTTC. Variable domain in full (rest from reference TRBV5-4 and TRBJ2-7): ETGVTQSPTHLIKTRGQQVTLRCSSQSGHNTVSWYQQALGQGPQFIFQYYREEENGRGNFPPRFSGLQFPNYSSELNVNALELDDSALYLCASSEDRTSGYEQYFGPGTRLTVT.

The gene calls are TRBV12-5 and TRBJ2-1; D is possibly TRBD2 (6 bases). Trimming cost V 5 bases and J 6 bases, with 20 bases left between them. CDR1 is LGHNT, CDR2 FRNRAP, per germline. The CDR3 totals 16 residues. CDR3 protein: CASGPRSGQGPNEQFF. In nucleotides, the CDR3 is TGTGCTAGTGGTCCCCGGAGCGGGCAAGGCCCCAATGAGCAGTTCTTC.

In its sample, this clone was seen a few times. This chain links TRBV2 with TRBJ1-1; weak D call: TRBD1 (6 bases). Germline V gives CDR1 SNHLY, CDR2 FYNNEI. V lost 10 bases to trimming and J lost 8 bases, with 17 bases between them. The CDR3 is 12 residues long. CDR3: CANPRQGPEAFF. The DNA for the CDR3 is TGTGCCAACCCGAGGCAGGGGCCGGAAGCTTTCTTT.

The rearrangement links TRBV7-3 to TRBJ1-4, with 7 bases matching TRBD1. Germline trimming cut 8 bases from V and 8 bases from J; bases unmatched to any gene: 8. The CDR3 is 13 residues long. CDR1 is SGHTA and CDR2 is FQGTGA in the germline V gene. CDR3 DNA: TGTGCCAGCGGACAGGCGCGAGGAGAAAAACTGTTTTTT. Amino acids: CASGQARGEKLFF.

The J gene is TRBJ2-5, the V gene TRBV6-4; no definite D call. This CDR3 has 15 amino acids. The germline V gene has CDR1 MRHNA and CDR2 SNTAGT. Deletions cut 5 bases from V and 3 bases from J, with 16 bases between. The CDR3 protein is CASSHTWRIEETQYF. The DNA for the CDR3 is TGTGCCAGCAGTCACACGTGGCGGATAGAAGAGACCCAGTACTTC.

This sequence joins TRBV5-4 and TRBJ2-2; 10 bases are a match to TRBD1. Germline V gene lookup returns CDR1 SGHNT and CDR2 YYREEE (reference sequence). V dropped 0 bases and J dropped 6; count of bases not matched to a gene: 11. There are 18 residues in the CDR3. The CDR3 loop reads CASSLGGTGAFGAGELFF. The CDR3 DNA sequence: TGTGCCAGCAGCTTGGGGGGGACAGGGGCTTTTGGAGCCGGGGAGCTGTTTTTT. The whole variable domain, remainder taken from reference TRBV5-4 and TRBJ2-2, is ETGVTQSPTHLIKTRGQQVTLRCSSQSGHNTVSWYQQALGQGPQFIFQYYREEENGRGNFPPRFSGLQFPNYSSELNVNALELDDSALYLCASSLGGTGAFGAGELFFGEGSRLTVL.

There are a few counts of this clone. This chain connects TRBV6-5 to TRBJ2-7, with TRBD1 matching 8 bases. Germline values: CDR1 MNHEY, CDR2 SVGAGI. The trim removed 6 bases at V and 1 base at J, leaving 5 bases unmatched. The CDR3 extends over 14 amino acids. The CDR3: CASRRQGASYEQYF. In DNA form, the CDR3 reads TGTGCCAGCAGGAGGCAGGGGGCTTCCTACGAGCAGTACTTC.

DNA for the CDR3: TGTGCCAGCCGGGCGGGGGGAAGGGTTGAAAAACTGTTTTTT. As protein: CASRAGGRVEKLFF. The rearrangement joins TRBV28 to TRBJ1-4; D possibly corresponds to TRBD1 (5 bases). This CDR3 has 14 amino acids. Trimming pared 8 bases from V and 7 bases from J, leaving 17 bases between. Germline V gene lookup returns CDR1 MDHEN and CDR2 SYDVKM.

A word on this clone: Compared with germline, one end of the junction differs, possibly owing to a read error. The same CDR3 is also encoded by other DNA sequences in this sample. The V gene is TRBV7-2, the J gene TRBJ1-1, with D perhaps TRBD1 (6 bases). This CDR3 spans 13 amino acids. Germline V gene lookup returns CDR1 SGHTA and CDR2 FQGNSA. The CDR3 protein is CATLGQWNTEAFF. The CDR3 DNA follows: TGTGCCACCCTCGGACAGTGGAACACCGAAGCTTTCTTT.

The V gene is TRBV28, the J gene TRBJ2-1; D gene unclear. The length of the CDR3 is 13 residues. Per the germline V gene, CDR1 is MDHEN and CDR2 is SYDVKM. V lost 3 bases and J lost 6, with 9 bases in between. The CDR3 sequence: CASSFRAGNEQFF. The CDR3 DNA follows: TGTGCCAGCAGTTTCAGAGCAGGCAATGAGCAGTTCTTC.

V is TRBV5-1 and J is TRBJ2-5; a weak D match, TRBD2 (5 bases). CDR1 SGHRS and CDR2 YFSETQ come from the germline V gene. The V and J ends lost 0 bases and 3 bases respectively, with 9 bases between them. The CDR3 is 14 amino acids. CDR3 sequence: CASSLEAGKETQYF. CDR3 sequence (DNA): TGCGCCAGCAGCTTGGAAGCCGGGAAAGAGACCCAGTACTTC. The full variable domain, with the rest looked up from reference TRBV5-1 and TRBJ2-5, is KAGVTQTPRYLIKTRGQQVTLSCSPISGHRSVSWYQQTPGQGLQFLFEYFSETQRNKGNFPGRFSGRQFSNSRSEMNVSTLELGDSALYLCASSLEAGKETQYFGPGTRLLVL.

This chain connects TRBV7-3 to TRBJ2-2, with D possibly being TRBD2 (5 bases). V dropped 5 bases and J dropped 0 bases, with 16 bases sitting between them. The V gene's germline CDR1 is SGHTA and CDR2 FQGTGA. This CDR3 contains 17 residues. The CDR3 region has the DNA TGTGCCAGCAGCCCTGCGGGTCCGCCCTCGAACACCGGGGAGCTGTTTTTT. This sequence encodes CASSPAGPPSNTGELFF.

V gene TRBV5-4 combines with J gene TRBJ2-7; TRBD2 matches 11 bases. The CDR3 runs to 18 residues. Germline V lookup: CDR1 SGHNT, CDR2 YYREEE (reference sequence). The ends lost 0 bases at V and 6 bases at J; junction bases unmatched: 14. CDR3 residues: CASSLVGSGGVFLAEQYF. CDR3 in DNA: TGTGCCAGCAGCTTGGTTGGTAGCGGGGGGGTATTTCTAGCCGAGCAGTACTTC.

J is TRBJ2-1 and V is TRBV2, with D maybe TRBD1 (5 bases). Germline CDR1 reads SNHLY; CDR2 reads FYNNEI. The V end was cut by 4 bases, the J end by 9 bases, with 13 bases between. The CDR3 covers 13 residues. The CDR3 nucleotides are TGTGCCAGCAGTGTCTGGACAACCGGTGAGCAGTTCTTC. It yields the protein CASSVWTTGEQFF.

The chain employs TRBV5-8 and TRBJ2-2; 10 bases agree with TRBD1. Germline values: CDR1 SGHTS, CDR2 YDEGEE. J was trimmed by 6 bases and V by 6 bases; bases with no gene match: 5. CDR3 length equals 14 residues. This CDR3 is CASTGQGIAGELFF. The CDR3 DNA follows: TGTGCCAGCACGGGACAGGGGATCGCCGGGGAGCTGTTTTTT. Filled out from reference TRBV5-8 and TRBJ2-2, the complete variable domain reads EAGVTQSPTHLIKTRGQQATLRCSPISGHTSVYWYQQALGLGLQFLLWYDEGEERNRGNFPPRFSGRQFPNYSSELNVNALELEDSALYLCASTGQGIAGELFFGEGSRLTVL.

The chain has TRBV28 and TRBJ2-7; 11 bases are a match to TRBD1. The CDR3 consists of 13 residues. J gave up 3 bases and V 8 bases, and 3 bases lay outside the gene matches. Germline CDR1 MDHEN, CDR2 SYDVKM. The CDR3 spells CASGQGALYEQYF. CDR3 coding DNA: TGTGCCAGCGGACAGGGGGCCCTCTACGAGCAGTACTTC. The full variable domain, completed using reference TRBV28 and TRBJ2-7, is DVKVTQSSRYLVKRTGEKVFLECVQDMDHENMFWYRQDPGLGLRLIYFSYDVKMKEKGDIPEGYSVSREKKERFSLILESASTNQTSMYLCASGQGALYEQYFGPGTRLTVT.

This clone was seen only a few times. The rearrangement links TRBV19 to TRBJ1-5, with no clear D. The germline gives CDR1 LNHDA, CDR2 SQIVND (reference sequence). This CDR3 comprises 15 residues. The germline V and J ends were trimmed by 3 bases and 7 bases, with 16 bases remaining between them. The CDR3, as DNA: TGTGCCAGTAGTATCACCGTAGCGGGATTCCAGCCCCAGCATTTT. Residues: CASSITVAGFQPQHF.

This chain links TRBV6-5 with TRBJ1-6; TRBD1 might be the D (5 bases). Germline V gives CDR1 MNHEY, CDR2 SVGAGI. The length of the CDR3 is 15 residues. V shed 4 bases and J shed 8 bases, with 15 bases lying between them. In DNA form, the CDR3 reads TGTGCCAGCAGTTTGAATAGGGGAATGGATTCACCCCTCCACTTT. Amino acids: CASSLNRGMDSPLHF.

This clone has only one observation. The chain recombines TRBV4-2 with TRBJ2-2, with 11 bases lining up with TRBD2. V shed 4 bases, J shed 3 bases, and the junction held 4 bases outside the gene matches. The CDR3 spans 16 residues. The V gene's germline CDR1 is LGHNA and CDR2 YNFKEQ. The CDR3 sequence is CASSPGLADYTGELFF. CDR3 in DNA: TGTGCCAGCAGCCCGGGACTAGCGGACTACACCGGGGAGCTGTTTTTT.

The gene calls are TRBV10-2 and TRBJ1-5; 8 bases line up with TRBD1. The CDR3 is 14 residues long. The V and J ends lost 2 bases and 7 bases, in that order; junction bases with no gene match: 4. CDR1 and CDR2 from the germline V gene are WSHSY and SAAADI. The chain's CDR3 is CASSEATGEQPQHF. CDR3 DNA: TGCGCCAGCAGTGAGGCGACAGGGGAACAGCCCCAGCATTTT.